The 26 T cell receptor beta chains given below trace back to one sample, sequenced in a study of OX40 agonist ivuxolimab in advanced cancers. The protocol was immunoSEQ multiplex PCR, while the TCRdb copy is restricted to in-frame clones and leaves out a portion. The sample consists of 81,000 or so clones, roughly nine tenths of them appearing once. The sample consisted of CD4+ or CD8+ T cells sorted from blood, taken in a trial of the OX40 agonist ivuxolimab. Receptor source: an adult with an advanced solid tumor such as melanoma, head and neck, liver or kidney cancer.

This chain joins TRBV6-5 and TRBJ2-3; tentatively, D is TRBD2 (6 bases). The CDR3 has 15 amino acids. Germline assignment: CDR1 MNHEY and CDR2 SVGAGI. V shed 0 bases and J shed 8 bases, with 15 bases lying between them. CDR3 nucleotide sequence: TGTGCCAGCAGTTACTCGACGCGGGGTTTAAGTACGCAGTATTTT. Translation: CASSYSTRGLSTQYF.

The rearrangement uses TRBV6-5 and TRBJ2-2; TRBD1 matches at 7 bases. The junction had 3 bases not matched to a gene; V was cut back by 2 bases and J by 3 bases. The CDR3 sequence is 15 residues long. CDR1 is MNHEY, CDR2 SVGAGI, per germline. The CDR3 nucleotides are TGTGCCAGCAGTTACGGGGACAGCCACACCGGGGAGCTGTTTTTT. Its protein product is CASSYGDSHTGELFF.

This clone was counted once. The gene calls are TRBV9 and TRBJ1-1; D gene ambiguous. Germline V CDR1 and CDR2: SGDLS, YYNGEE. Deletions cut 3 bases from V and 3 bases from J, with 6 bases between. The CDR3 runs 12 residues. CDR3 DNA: TGTGCCAGCAGCGCCTCGGACACTGAAGCTTTCTTT. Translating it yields CASSASDTEAFF. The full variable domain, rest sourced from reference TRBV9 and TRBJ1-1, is DSGVTQTPKHLITATGQRVTLRCSPRSGDLSVYWYQQSLDQGLQFLIQYYNGEERAKGNILERFSAQQFPDLHSELNLSSLELGDSALYFCASSASDTEAFFGQGTRLTVV.

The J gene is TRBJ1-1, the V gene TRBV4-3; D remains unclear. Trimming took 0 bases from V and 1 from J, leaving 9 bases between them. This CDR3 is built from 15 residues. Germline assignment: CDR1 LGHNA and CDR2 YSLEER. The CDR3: CASSQEGRPNTEAFF. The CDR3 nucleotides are TGCGCCAGCAGCCAAGAAGGCAGACCGAACACTGAAGCTTTCTTT.

The CDR3 DNA reads as TGTGCCAGCAGCCCCGGGGGGGCCTACGAGCAGTACTTC. It codes for CASSPGGAYEQYF. This sequence joins TRBV4-2 and TRBJ2-7; 8 nucleotides align to TRBD2. The CDR3 sequence is 13 residues long. V shed 4 bases, J shed 2 bases, and the junction held 1 base outside the gene matches. Germline-derived CDR1 and CDR2 are LGHNA and YNFKEQ.

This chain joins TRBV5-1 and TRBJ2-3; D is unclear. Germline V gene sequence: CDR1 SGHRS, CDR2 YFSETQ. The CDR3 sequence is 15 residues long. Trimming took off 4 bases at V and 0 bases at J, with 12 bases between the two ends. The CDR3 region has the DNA TGCGCCAGCAGCCCGACCCAATCAAGCACAGATACGCAGTATTTT. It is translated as CASSPTQSSTDTQYF.

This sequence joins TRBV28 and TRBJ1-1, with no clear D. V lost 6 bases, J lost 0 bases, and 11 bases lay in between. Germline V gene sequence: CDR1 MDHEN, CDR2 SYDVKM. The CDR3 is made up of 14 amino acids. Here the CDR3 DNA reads TGTGCCAGCAGCTCATGGCGGCTGAACACTGAAGCTTTCTTT. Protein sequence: CASSSWRLNTEAFF.

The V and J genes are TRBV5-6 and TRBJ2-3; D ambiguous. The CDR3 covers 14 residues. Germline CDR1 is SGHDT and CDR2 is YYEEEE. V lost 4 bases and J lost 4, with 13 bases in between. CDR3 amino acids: CASSAISSADTQYF. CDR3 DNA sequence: TGTGCCAGCAGCGCCATCTCTTCGGCAGATACGCAGTATTTT.

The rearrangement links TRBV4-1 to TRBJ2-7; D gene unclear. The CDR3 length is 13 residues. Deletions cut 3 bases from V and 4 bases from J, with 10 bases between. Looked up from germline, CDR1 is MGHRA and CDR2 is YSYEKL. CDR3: CASSHYGTYEQYF. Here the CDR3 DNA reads TGCGCCAGCAGCCACTACGGAACGTACGAGCAGTACTTC.

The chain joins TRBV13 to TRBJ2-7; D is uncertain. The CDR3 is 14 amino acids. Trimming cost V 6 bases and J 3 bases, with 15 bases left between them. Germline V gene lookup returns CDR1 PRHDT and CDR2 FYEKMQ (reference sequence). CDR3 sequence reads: CASSPTRENYEQYF. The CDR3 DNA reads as TGTGCCAGCAGTCCAACACGTGAAAACTACGAGCAGTACTTC. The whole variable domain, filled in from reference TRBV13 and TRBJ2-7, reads AAGVIQSPRHLIKEKRETATLKCYPIPRHDTVYWYQQGPGQDPQFLISFYEKMQSDKGSIPDRFSAQQFSDYHSELNMSSLELGDSALYFCASSPTRENYEQYFGPGTRLTVT.

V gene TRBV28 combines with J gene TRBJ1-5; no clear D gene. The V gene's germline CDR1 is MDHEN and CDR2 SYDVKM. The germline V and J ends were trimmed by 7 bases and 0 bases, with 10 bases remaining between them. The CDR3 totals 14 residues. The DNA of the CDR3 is TGTGCCAGCACAGAAACCTATAGCAATCAGCCCCAGCATTTT. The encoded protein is CASTETYSNQPQHF.

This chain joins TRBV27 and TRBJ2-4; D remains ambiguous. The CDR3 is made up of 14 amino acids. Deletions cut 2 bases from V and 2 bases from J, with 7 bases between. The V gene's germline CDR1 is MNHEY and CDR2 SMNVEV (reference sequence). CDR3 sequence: CASSLRDPKNIQYF. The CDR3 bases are TGTGCCAGCAGTTTAAGGGATCCCAAAAACATTCAGTACTTC.

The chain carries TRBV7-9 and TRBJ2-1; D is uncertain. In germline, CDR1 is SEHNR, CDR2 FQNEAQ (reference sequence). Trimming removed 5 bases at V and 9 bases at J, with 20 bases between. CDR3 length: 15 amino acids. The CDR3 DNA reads TGTGCCAGCAGCGATATGACGTTAAGAGAGGTTGAGCAGTTCTTC. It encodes CASSDMTLREVEQFF.

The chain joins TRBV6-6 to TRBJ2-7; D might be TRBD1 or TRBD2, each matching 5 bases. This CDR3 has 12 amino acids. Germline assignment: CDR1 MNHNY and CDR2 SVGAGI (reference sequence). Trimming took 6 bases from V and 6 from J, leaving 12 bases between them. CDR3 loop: CASRGDRVEQYV. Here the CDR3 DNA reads TGTGCCAGCAGGGGAGACAGAGTCGAGCAGTACGTC.

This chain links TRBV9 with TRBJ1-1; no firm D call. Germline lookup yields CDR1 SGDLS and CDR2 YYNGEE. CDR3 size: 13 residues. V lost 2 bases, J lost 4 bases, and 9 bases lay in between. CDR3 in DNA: TGTGCCAGCAGCGTGTACGCGGGCACTGAAGCTTTCTTT. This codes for CASSVYAGTEAFF.

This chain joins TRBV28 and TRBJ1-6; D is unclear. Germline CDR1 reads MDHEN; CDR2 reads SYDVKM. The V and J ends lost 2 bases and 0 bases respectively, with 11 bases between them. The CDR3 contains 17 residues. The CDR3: CASSLADWSSYNSPLHF. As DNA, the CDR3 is TGTGCCAGCAGTTTAGCCGACTGGAGCTCCTATAATTCACCCCTCCACTTT.

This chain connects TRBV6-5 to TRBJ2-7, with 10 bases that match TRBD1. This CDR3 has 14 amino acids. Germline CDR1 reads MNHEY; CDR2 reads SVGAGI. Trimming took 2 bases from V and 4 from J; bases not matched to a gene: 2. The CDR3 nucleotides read TGTGCCAGCAGTTACGGGACAGGGGTATACGAGCAGTACTTC. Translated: CASSYGTGVYEQYF.

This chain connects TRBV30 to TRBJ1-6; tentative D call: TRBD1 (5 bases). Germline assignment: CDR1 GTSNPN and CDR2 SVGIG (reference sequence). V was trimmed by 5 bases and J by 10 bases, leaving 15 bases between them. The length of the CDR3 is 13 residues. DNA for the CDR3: TGTGCCTGGGAGACAGAGATGGGCTCACCCCTCCACTTT. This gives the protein CAWETEMGSPLHF.

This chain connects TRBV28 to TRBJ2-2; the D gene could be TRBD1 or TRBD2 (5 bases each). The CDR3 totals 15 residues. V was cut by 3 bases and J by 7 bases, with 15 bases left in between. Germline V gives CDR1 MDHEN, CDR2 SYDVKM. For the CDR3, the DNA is TGTGCCAGCAGTTTCCCTCCACGGGACGACGGGGAGCTGTTTTTT. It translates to CASSFPPRDDGELFF.

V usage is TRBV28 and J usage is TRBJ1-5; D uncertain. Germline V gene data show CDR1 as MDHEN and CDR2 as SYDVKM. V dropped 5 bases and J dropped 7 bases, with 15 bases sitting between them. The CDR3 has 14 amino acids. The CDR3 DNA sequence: TGTGCCAGCAGTCCCTCTGGAGTAGGGCAGCCCCAGCATTTT. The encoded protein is CASSPSGVGQPQHF.

CDR3 DNA sequence: TGTGCCAGCAGCTCGGAATGGGGACGGCCTAACTATGGCTACACCTTC. This encodes CASSSEWGRPNYGYTF. The chain carries TRBV5-6 and TRBJ1-2; D may be TRBD1 (5 bases). V was clipped by 3 bases and J by 0 bases, with 15 bases between them. CDR1 and CDR2 from the germline V gene are SGHDT and YYEEEE. CDR3 size: 16 residues.

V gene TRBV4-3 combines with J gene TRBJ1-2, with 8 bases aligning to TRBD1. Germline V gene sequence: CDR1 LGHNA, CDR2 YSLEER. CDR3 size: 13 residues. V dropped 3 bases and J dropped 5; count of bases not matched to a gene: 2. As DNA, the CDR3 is TGCGCCAGCAGCCAGCAGGGGGCGTATGGCTACACCTTC. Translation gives CASSQQGAYGYTF.

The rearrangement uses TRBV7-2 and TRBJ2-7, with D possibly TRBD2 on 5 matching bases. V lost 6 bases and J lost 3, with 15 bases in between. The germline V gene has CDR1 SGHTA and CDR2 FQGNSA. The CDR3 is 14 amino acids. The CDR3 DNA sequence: TGTGCCAGCAGAACCAACTTCGGGGACTACGAGCAGTACTTC. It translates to CASRTNFGDYEQYF.

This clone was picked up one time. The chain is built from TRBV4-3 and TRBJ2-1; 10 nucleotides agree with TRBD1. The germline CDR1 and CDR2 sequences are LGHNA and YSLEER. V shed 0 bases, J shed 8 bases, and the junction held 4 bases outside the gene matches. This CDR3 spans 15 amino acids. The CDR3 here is CASSQDTGQGYEQFF. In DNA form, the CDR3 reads TGCGCCAGCAGCCAAGATACGGGACAGGGGTATGAGCAGTTCTTC.

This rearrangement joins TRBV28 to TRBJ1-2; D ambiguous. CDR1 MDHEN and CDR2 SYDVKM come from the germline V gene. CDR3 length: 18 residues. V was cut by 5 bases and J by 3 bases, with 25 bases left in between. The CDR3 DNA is TGTGCCAGCAGTCCTTTTTTTTCGGCCTCGCCACGCCACTATGGCTACACCTTC. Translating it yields CASSPFFSASPRHYGYTF.

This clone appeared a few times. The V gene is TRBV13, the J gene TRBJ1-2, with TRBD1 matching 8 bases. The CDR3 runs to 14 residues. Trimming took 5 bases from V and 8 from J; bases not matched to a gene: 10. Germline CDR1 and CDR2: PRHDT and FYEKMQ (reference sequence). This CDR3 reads CASSPGQGGRGYTF. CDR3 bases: TGTGCCAGCAGCCCCGGACAGGGTGGACGAGGCTACACCTTC.